Presented here are 14 T cell receptor beta chains from one specimen sequenced in a study of cytomegalovirus exposure and HLA in healthy donors. PCR primers comprised 60 Vbeta and 13 Jbeta primers. Generated by immunoSEQ multiplex PCR, the TCRdb table keeps only in-frame clones and is missing some. The sample contains under 170,000 clones, 60% to 70% of which appear only once. The sequencing sample was made of PBMCs. Source of these receptors: a woman aged 60-75 years in good health and CMV-seropositive.

Only a few counts were recorded for this clone. This chain joins TRBV28 and TRBJ2-1; TRBD2 might be the D (6 bases). From germline, CDR1 is MDHEN and CDR2 SYDVKM. CDR3 length equals 14 residues. Trimming stripped 5 bases from V and 4 bases from J, with 12 bases between. The CDR3 region is CASSDSGEYNEQFF. The CDR3 region has the DNA TGTGCCAGCAGTGACTCGGGAGAGTACAATGAGCAGTTCTTC.

The chain is built from TRBV29-1 and TRBJ1-2; D is possibly TRBD1 (5 bases). This CDR3 has 13 residues. Germline lookup yields CDR1 SQVTM and CDR2 ANQGSEA. The germline V and J ends were trimmed by 4 bases and 3 bases, with 12 bases remaining between them. The CDR3 sequence is CSVAVRVDYGYTF. Written as DNA, the CDR3 is TGCAGCGTTGCGGTCAGGGTCGACTATGGCTACACCTTC.

This clone was found once. V and J are TRBV9 and TRBJ2-5, with unresolved D. Germline loops: CDR1 SGDLS, CDR2 YYNGEE. The ends were cut back, 3 bases at V and 5 bases at J, with 14 bases in the middle. The CDR3 contains 14 residues. The CDR3 region has the DNA TGTGCCAGCAGCGCCGGGTTTTCGGCGGAGACCCAGTACTTC. Its protein product is CASSAGFSAETQYF.

The chain has TRBV10-3 and TRBJ1-1; 8 nucleotides line up with TRBD1. V was pared by 7 bases and J by 0 bases, with 4 bases of the junction left unmatched. Germline V gene data show CDR1 as ENHRY and CDR2 as SYGVKD. The CDR3 extends over 14 amino acids. CDR3 coding DNA: TGTGCCATCAACCGACAGGGGTTGAACACTGAAGCTTTCTTT. Encoded protein: CAINRQGLNTEAFF.

The rearrangement links TRBV28 to TRBJ2-2; the D gene is possibly TRBD2 (6 bases). This CDR3 comprises 13 residues. The ends were cut back, 10 bases at V and 5 bases at J, with 14 bases in the middle. The germline CDR1 and CDR2 sequences are MDHEN and SYDVKM. The CDR3: CANGGGTTGELFF. The DNA of the CDR3 is TGTGCCAACGGGGGAGGTACGACCGGGGAGCTGTTTTTT. Full variable domain (rest looked up from reference TRBV28 and TRBJ2-2): DVKVTQSSRYLVKRTGEKVFLECVQDMDHENMFWYRQDPGLGLRLIYFSYDVKMKEKGDIPEGYSVSREKKERFSLILESASTNQTSMYLCANGGGTTGELFFGEGSRLTVL.

The gene calls are TRBV28 and TRBJ2-1; possible D gene TRBD1, 5 bases. There are 18 residues in the CDR3. Germline V gives CDR1 MDHEN, CDR2 SYDVKM. V lost 6 bases and J lost 3, with 24 bases in between. The CDR3 protein is CASSPNIRQWGSYNEQFF. CDR3 bases: TGTGCCAGCAGCCCTAATATTCGACAGTGGGGCAGCTACAATGAGCAGTTCTTC.

V usage is TRBV6-5 and J usage is TRBJ2-7; 7 nucleotides line up with TRBD2. The V segment lost 5 bases and the J segment 1 base; nucleotides outside the gene matches: 5. CDR1 MNHEY and CDR2 SVGAGI come from the germline V gene. CDR3 size: 14 residues. CDR3 loop: CASSRIAGSYEQYF. Here the CDR3 DNA reads TGTGCCAGCAGTCGCATAGCGGGTTCCTACGAGCAGTACTTC.

CDR3 amino acids: CASSPRTDFYEQYF. CDR3 coding DNA: TGTGCCAGCAGCCCCAGGACGGACTTCTACGAGCAGTACTTC. The rearrangement joins TRBV7-7 to TRBJ2-7, with a tentative D call TRBD2 (5 bases). This CDR3 has 14 residues. V was shortened by 5 bases and J by 3 bases, with 14 bases between the two germline ends. CDR1 and CDR2 from the germline V gene are SSHAT and FNYEAQ (reference sequence).

The chain links TRBV28 to TRBJ2-7; D possibly corresponds to TRBD1 (6 bases). The germline V gene encodes CDR1 MDHEN and CDR2 SYDVKM. The V end lost 8 bases, the J end lost 3 bases, and 26 bases lay between the germline ends. The CDR3 is 17 residues long. The CDR3 protein is CASGHLRPGTLIYEQYF. The CDR3 DNA reads as TGTGCCAGCGGCCACCTGAGGCCCGGGACACTTATCTACGAGCAGTACTTC.

The J gene is TRBJ2-1, the V gene TRBV5-1; 8 positions agree with TRBD2. With V trimmed by 7 bases and J by 2 bases, 5 bases remained unmatched. The CDR3 is 14 residues long. The germline gives CDR1 SGHRS, CDR2 YFSETQ. The CDR3 loop is CASGSGMAYNEQFF. CDR3 nucleotide sequence: TGCGCCAGCGGTAGCGGGATGGCCTACAATGAGCAGTTCTTC.

This clone occurred once. This chain joins TRBV2 and TRBJ2-2, with a possible D match to TRBD1 (5 bases). CDR1 and CDR2 (germline): SNHLY, FYNNEI. The CDR3 is made up of 14 amino acids. Trimming took 5 bases from V and 5 from J, leaving 12 bases between them. CDR3 sequence (DNA): TGTGCCAGCAGTTCTCAGGGTTCGACCGGGGAGCTGTTTTTT. Translating it yields CASSSQGSTGELFF.

The gene calls are TRBV19 and TRBJ2-7, with 7 nucleotides matching TRBD1. The CDR3 spans 14 residues. Germline V gives CDR1 LNHDA, CDR2 SQIVND (reference sequence). Trimming removed 1 base from V and 3 bases from J; junction bases left unmatched: 3. This chain's CDR3 is CASSIGQGGYEQYF. DNA for the CDR3: TGTGCCAGTAGTATAGGACAGGGCGGCTACGAGCAGTACTTC.

This clone was observed at least ten times. V and J are TRBV7-3 and TRBJ2-2; D is unclear. V was pared by 1 base and J by 6 bases, with 6 bases between. Germline V CDR1 and CDR2: SGHTA, FQGTGA. The CDR3 spans 13 residues. The chain's CDR3 is CASSLSPAGELFF. DNA of the CDR3: TGTGCCAGCAGCTTAAGTCCTGCCGGGGAGCTGTTTTTT.

V gene TRBV11-2 combines with J gene TRBJ2-1, with 10 bases fitting TRBD1. Germline CDR1 and CDR2: SGHAT and FQNNGV. This CDR3 is 14 amino acids long. V lost 6 bases and J lost 5; bases outside the gene matches: 4. CDR3 sequence (DNA): TGTGCCAGCAGGAGACAGGGGGCCAACAATGAGCAGTTCTTC. Its protein product is CASRRQGANNEQFF.